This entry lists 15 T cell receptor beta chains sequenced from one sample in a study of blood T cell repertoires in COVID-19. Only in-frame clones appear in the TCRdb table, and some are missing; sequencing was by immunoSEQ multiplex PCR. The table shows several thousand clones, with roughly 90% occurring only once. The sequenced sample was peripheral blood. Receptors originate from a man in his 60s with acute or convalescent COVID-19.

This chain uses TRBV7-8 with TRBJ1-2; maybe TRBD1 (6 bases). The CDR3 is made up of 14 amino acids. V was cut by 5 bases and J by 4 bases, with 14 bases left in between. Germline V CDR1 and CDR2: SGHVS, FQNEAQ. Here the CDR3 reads CASSPSTGFYGYTF. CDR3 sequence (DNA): TGTGCCAGCAGCCCATCGACAGGCTTCTATGGCTACACCTTC.

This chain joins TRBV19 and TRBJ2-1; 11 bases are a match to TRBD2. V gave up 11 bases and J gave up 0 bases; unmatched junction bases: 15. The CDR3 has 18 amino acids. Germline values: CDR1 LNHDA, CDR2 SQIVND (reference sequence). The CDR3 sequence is CAASSTSGGRNSYNEQFF. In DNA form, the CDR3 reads TGTGCCGCCAGTAGTACTAGCGGGGGCCGGAACTCCTACAATGAGCAGTTCTTC.

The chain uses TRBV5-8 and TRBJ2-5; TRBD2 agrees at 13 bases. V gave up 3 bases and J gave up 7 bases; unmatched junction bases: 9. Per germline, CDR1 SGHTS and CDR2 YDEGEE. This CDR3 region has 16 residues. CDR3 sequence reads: CASSWTGLAGEGTQYF. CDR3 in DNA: TGTGCCAGCAGCTGGACCGGACTAGCGGGGGAGGGGACCCAGTACTTC.

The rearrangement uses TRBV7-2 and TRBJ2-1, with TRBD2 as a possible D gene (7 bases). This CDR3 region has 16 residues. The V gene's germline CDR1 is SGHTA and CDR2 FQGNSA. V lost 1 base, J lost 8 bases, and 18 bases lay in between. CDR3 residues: CASSLVAGAFSHEQFF. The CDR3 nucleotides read TGTGCCAGCAGCTTAGTTGCGGGGGCCTTTTCCCATGAGCAGTTCTTC. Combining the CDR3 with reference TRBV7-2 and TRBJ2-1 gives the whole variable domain GAGVSQSPSNKVTEKGKDVELRCDPISGHTALYWYRQSLGQGLEFLIYFQGNSAPDKSGLPSDRFSAERTGGSVSTLTIQRTQQEDSAVYLCASSLVAGAFSHEQFFGPGTRLTVL.

CDR3 in amino acids: CASSDPRVQPQHF. The DNA of the CDR3 is TGTGCCAGCAGTGACCCCAGGGTTCAGCCCCAGCATTTT. The chain recombines TRBV6-1 with TRBJ1-5; possible D gene TRBD1, 5 bases. The CDR3 consists of 13 residues. Germline V gives CDR1 MNHNS, CDR2 SASEGT. Trimming took 3 bases from V and 6 from J, leaving 9 bases between them.

DNA of the CDR3: TGTGCCAGCAGTGAGGAGGGGAGGAACACCGGGGAGCTGTTTTTT. Protein product: CASSEEGRNTGELFF. The chain joins TRBV2 to TRBJ2-2; D might be TRBD2 (6 bases). The CDR3 has 15 residues. V lost 3 bases and J lost 1, with 9 bases in between. CDR1 and CDR2 from the germline V gene are SNHLY and FYNNEI.

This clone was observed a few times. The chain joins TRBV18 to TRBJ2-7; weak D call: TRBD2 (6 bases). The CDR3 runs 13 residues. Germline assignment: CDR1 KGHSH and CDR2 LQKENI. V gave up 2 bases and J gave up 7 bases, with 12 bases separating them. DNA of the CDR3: TGTGCCAGCTCACCAAGGCGGGAAGGGGAGCAGTACTTC. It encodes CASSPRREGEQYF.

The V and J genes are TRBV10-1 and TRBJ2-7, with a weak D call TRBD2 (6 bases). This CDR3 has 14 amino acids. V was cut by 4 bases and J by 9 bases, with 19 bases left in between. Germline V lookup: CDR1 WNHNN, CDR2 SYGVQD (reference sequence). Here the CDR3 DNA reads TGCGCCAGCAGTGGCAGGGCTGGACCGGAGGGGCAGTACTTC. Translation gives CASSGRAGPEGQYF.

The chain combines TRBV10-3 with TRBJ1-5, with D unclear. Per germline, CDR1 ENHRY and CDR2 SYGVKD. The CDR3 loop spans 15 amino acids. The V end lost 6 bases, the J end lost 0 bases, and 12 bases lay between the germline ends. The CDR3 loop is CAISKGETSNQPQHF. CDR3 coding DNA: TGTGCCATCAGCAAAGGAGAAACTAGCAATCAGCCCCAGCATTTT.

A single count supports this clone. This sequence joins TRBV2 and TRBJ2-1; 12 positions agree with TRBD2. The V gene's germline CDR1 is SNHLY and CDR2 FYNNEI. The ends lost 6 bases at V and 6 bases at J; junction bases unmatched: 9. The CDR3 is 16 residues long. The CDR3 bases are TGTGCCAGCAGGGGACGACTAGCGGGAGTAAGCAATGAGCAGTTCTTC. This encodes CASRGRLAGVSNEQFF. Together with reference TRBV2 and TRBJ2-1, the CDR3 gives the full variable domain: EPEVTQTPSHQVTQMGQEVILRCVPISNHLYFYWYRQILGQKVEFLVSFYNNEISEKSEIFDDQFSVERPDGSNFTLKIRSTKLEDSAMYFCASRGRLAGVSNEQFFGPGTRLTVL.

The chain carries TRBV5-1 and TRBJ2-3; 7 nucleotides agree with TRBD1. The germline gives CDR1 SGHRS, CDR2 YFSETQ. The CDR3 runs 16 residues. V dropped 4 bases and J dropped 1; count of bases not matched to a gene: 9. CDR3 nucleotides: TGCGCCAGCAGCGTTACGACAGGGACCGGCACAGATACGCAGTATTTT. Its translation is CASSVTTGTGTDTQYF.

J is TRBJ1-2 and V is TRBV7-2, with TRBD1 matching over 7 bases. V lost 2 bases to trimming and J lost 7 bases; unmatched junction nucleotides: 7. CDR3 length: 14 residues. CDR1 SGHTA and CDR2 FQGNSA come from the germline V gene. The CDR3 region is CASSLFRGGGGYTF. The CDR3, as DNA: TGTGCCAGCAGCTTATTTCGAGGGGGCGGTGGCTACACCTTC.

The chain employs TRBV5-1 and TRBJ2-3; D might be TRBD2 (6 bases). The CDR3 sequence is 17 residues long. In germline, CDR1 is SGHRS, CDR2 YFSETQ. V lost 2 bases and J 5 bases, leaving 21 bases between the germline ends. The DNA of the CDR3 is TGCGCCAGCAGCTTTGGAGGGAACGGGCTTCCCGGAGATACGCAGTATTTT. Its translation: CASSFGGNGLPGDTQYF.

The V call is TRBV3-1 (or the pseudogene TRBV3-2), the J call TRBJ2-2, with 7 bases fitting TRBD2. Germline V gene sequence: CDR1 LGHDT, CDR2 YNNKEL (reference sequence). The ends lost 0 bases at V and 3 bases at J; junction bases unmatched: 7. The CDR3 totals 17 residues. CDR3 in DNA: TGTGCCAGCAGCCAAGAAGTAGGAGGGAGGGACACCGGGGAGCTGTTTTTT. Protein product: CASSQEVGGRDTGELFF.

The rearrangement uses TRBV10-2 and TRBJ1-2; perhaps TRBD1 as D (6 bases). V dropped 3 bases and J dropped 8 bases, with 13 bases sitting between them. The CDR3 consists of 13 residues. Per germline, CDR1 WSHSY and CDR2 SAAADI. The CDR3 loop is CASSDRGREGYTF. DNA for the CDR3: TGCGCCAGCAGTGATAGGGGGAGGGAAGGCTACACCTTC.